These 30 T cell receptor beta chains share one sample of origin, sequenced in a study of Ad26.COV2.S vaccination and SARS-CoV-2 variants. Assay: immunoSEQ multiplex PCR; the TCRdb copy retains only in-frame clones and omits some. Of approximately 300,000 clones in the sample, about 85% are singletons; the top ten hold 2% to 2.5%. Described treatment: some 20 received Ad26.COV2.S at low or high dose, single or two shots; about 5 received placebo; per-sample allocation not given. All samples were drawn on day 63, counting from the first vaccine or placebo injection. The sample here was peripheral blood, taken in a trial of Ad26.COV2.S vaccine versus placebo. All receptors come from a person between 18 and 65 years old who received the Ad26.COV2.S COVID-19 vaccine or a placebo.

This clone has only one observation. The V and J genes are TRBV6-7 and TRBJ2-1; D ambiguous. TRBV6-7 is marked as an open reading frame, function uncertain. V lost 8 bases and J 0 bases, leaving 11 bases between the germline ends. The CDR3 length is 14 residues. For the CDR3, the DNA is TGTGCCAGCGACGTACTAAGCTCCTACAATGAGCAGTTCTTC. Its translation: CASDVLSSYNEQFF.

The table lists this clone with a few counts. The rearrangement links TRBV6-2 or TRBV6-3 to TRBJ1-5; D is unclear. Deletions cut 5 bases from V and 6 bases from J, with 11 bases between. The V gene's germline CDR1 is MNHEY and CDR2 SVGEGT. This CDR3 is built from 13 residues. CDR3 DNA: TGTGCCAGCAGTGATAATGGGGTTCAGCCCCAGCATTTT. Translated, it gives CASSDNGVQPQHF.

The chain links TRBV14 to TRBJ1-4; D perhaps matches TRBD1 (6 bases). V was cut by 4 bases and J by 7 bases, with 13 bases left in between. This CDR3 has 14 amino acids. CDR1 SGHDN and CDR2 FVKESK come from the germline V gene. Written as DNA, the CDR3 is TGTGCCAGCAGCCCTCGGTTGGGGGCTGAAAAACTGTTTTTT. It is translated as CASSPRLGAEKLFF.

This chain uses TRBV3-1 (or the pseudogene TRBV3-2) with TRBJ2-1; 8 bases agree with TRBD2. The trim removed 4 bases at V and 9 bases at J, leaving 17 bases unmatched. The germline V gene encodes CDR1 LGHDT and CDR2 YNNKEL (reference sequence). The CDR3 is made up of 17 amino acids. The CDR3 nucleotides are TGTGCCAGCAGCCCTCTTGGTCGGGGGGGCCATTTAAGTGAGCAGTTCTTC. It codes for CASSPLGRGGHLSEQFF.

The chain couples TRBV3-1 (or the pseudogene TRBV3-2) to TRBJ1-2, with 9 positions matching TRBD1. The V and J ends lost 1 base and 8 bases, in that order; junction bases with no gene match: 11. This CDR3 has 16 residues. Germline CDR1 and CDR2: LGHDT and YNNKEL (reference sequence). The CDR3 loop reads CASSQGTGAGGSGYTF. Written as DNA, the CDR3 is TGTGCCAGCAGCCAAGGGACAGGGGCCGGGGGTAGCGGCTACACCTTC.

The V gene is TRBV28, the J gene TRBJ2-7; 7 bases are shared with TRBD1. The CDR3 extends over 15 amino acids. The J segment lost 2 bases and the V segment lost 3 bases, leaving 7 bases of the junction unmatched. Germline CDR1 and CDR2: MDHEN and SYDVKM. CDR3 amino acids: CASSFQPQGAYEQYF. CDR3 in DNA: TGTGCCAGCAGTTTCCAACCGCAGGGGGCCTACGAGCAGTACTTC.

This chain connects TRBV3-1 (or the pseudogene TRBV3-2) to TRBJ2-3, with D possibly being TRBD2 (6 bases). The CDR3 runs 14 residues. V was shortened by 7 bases and J by 5 bases, with 16 bases between the two germline ends. Germline CDR1 is LGHDT and CDR2 is YNNKEL (reference sequence). The CDR3 bases are TGTGCCAGCAATTTTGGAGGGGATGGAGATACGCAGTATTTT. Translation: CASNFGGDGDTQYF.

This rearrangement joins TRBV29-1 to TRBJ1-2; the match to TRBD1 covers 7 bases. CDR1 is SQVTM, CDR2 ANQGSEA, per germline. Germline trimming cut 4 bases from V and 4 bases from J; bases unmatched to any gene: 6. The CDR3 has 13 residues. DNA of the CDR3: TGCAGCGTTGCAAGGACAGGCTCCTATGGCTACACCTTC. This encodes CSVARTGSYGYTF.

The chain has TRBV5-4 and TRBJ1-4, with 10 bases lining up with TRBD1. Germline values: CDR1 SGHNT, CDR2 YYREEE (reference sequence). This CDR3 contains 15 residues. Germline trimming cut 4 bases from V and 4 bases from J; bases unmatched to any gene: 4. In nucleotides, the CDR3 is TGTGCCAGCAGCATCGGACAGGGGGGTAATGAAAAACTGTTTTTT. Translating it yields CASSIGQGGNEKLFF. Drawing the rest from reference TRBV5-4 and TRBJ1-4, the complete variable domain is ETGVTQSPTHLIKTRGQQVTLRCSSQSGHNTVSWYQQALGQGPQFIFQYYREEENGRGNFPPRFSGLQFPNYSSELNVNALELDDSALYLCASSIGQGGNEKLFFGSGTQLSVL.

V usage is TRBV3-1 (or the pseudogene TRBV3-2) and J usage is TRBJ2-5, with 10 bases aligning to TRBD2. This CDR3 is built from 17 residues. CDR1 and CDR2 (germline): LGHDT, YNNKEL (reference sequence). V lost 3 bases, J lost 1 base, and 8 bases stayed unmatched. The chain's CDR3 is CASSQPASGGVQETQYF. The CDR3 bases are TGTGCCAGCAGCCAGCCCGCTAGCGGGGGTGTCCAAGAGACCCAGTACTTC.

CDR3 DNA: TGTGCCAGCAGCTTGGATCCTAGTTTGGGGAATGAGCAGTTCTTC. Translating it yields CASSLDPSLGNEQFF. V gene TRBV5-5 combines with J gene TRBJ2-1; D not resolved. This CDR3 comprises 15 residues. CDR1 and CDR2 from the germline V gene are SGHKS and YYEKEE (reference sequence). V was trimmed by 0 bases and J by 7 bases, leaving 14 bases between them. Variable domain in full (rest from reference TRBV5-5 and TRBJ2-1): DAGVTQSPTHLIKTRGQQVTLRCSPISGHKSVSWYQQVLGQGPQFIFQYYEKEERGRGNFPDRFSARQFPNYSSELNVNALLLGDSALYLCASSLDPSLGNEQFFGPGTRLTVL.

This clone showed up just once. The rearrangement links TRBV6-1 to TRBJ2-7; a possible D gene is TRBD1 (7 bases). V was trimmed by 0 bases and J by 3 bases, leaving 15 bases between them. The CDR3 runs 16 residues. CDR1 is MNHNS and CDR2 is SASEGT in the germline V gene. The DNA of the CDR3 is TGTGCCAGCAGTGAAGCCCCCTCAGGGGGGTACTACGAGCAGTACTTC. As protein: CASSEAPSGGYYEQYF.

This chain connects TRBV7-6 to TRBJ2-7, with a weak D call TRBD1 (7 bases). The CDR3 consists of 14 residues. Trimming shortened V by 2 bases and J by 3 bases, and 11 bases separated the two germline ends. The germline V gene encodes CDR1 SGHVS and CDR2 FNYEAQ. The CDR3 loop reads CASSLRQGGYEQYF. CDR3 in DNA: TGTGCCAGCAGCTTAAGACAGGGAGGCTACGAGCAGTACTTC.

The V and J genes are TRBV5-1 and TRBJ2-3; a weak D match, TRBD1 (6 bases). V lost 0 bases to trimming and J lost 5 bases, with 16 bases between them. The CDR3 length is 16 residues. Germline-derived CDR1 and CDR2 are SGHRS and YFSETQ. The CDR3 DNA follows: TGCGCCAGCAGCTTGGAGGTCTACCAGACAGGAGATACGCAGTATTTT. Translation gives CASSLEVYQTGDTQYF.

The chain carries TRBV10-3 and TRBJ2-5; D is uncertain. V was clipped by 0 bases and J by 6 bases, with 11 bases between them. CDR3 length: 14 amino acids. Germline-derived CDR1 and CDR2 are ENHRY and SYGVKD. Here the CDR3 reads CAISESRSDQTQYF. The CDR3 nucleotides are TGTGCCATCAGTGAGTCGAGGTCGGACCAGACCCAGTACTTC.

This chain connects TRBV7-2 to TRBJ2-7, with D possibly being TRBD2 (5 bases). V lost 5 bases to trimming and J lost 3 bases, with 11 bases between them. CDR3 length equals 13 residues. The germline CDR1 and CDR2 sequences are SGHTA and FQGNSA. CDR3: CASSKKGSYEQYF. The DNA for the CDR3 is TGTGCCAGCAGCAAGAAAGGGAGCTACGAGCAGTACTTC.

The genes are TRBV9 and TRBJ2-1; maybe TRBD2 (5 bases). V was clipped by 1 base and J by 0 bases, with 14 bases between them. Germline CDR1 and CDR2: SGDLS and YYNGEE. The CDR3 covers 17 residues. CDR3 coding DNA: TGTGCCAGCAGCGTAAGAACTAGTCTAAGCTCCTACAATGAGCAGTTCTTC. Its protein is CASSVRTSLSSYNEQFF.

J is TRBJ2-5 and V is TRBV5-4; no reliable D call. Trimming took 7 bases from V and 3 from J, leaving 4 bases between them. This CDR3 is built from 10 residues. Germline CDR1 and CDR2: SGHNT and YYREEE (reference sequence). The CDR3 DNA is TGTGCCAGCCTTGAAGAGACCCAGTACTTC. Protein product: CASLEETQYF.

The chain combines TRBV5-4 with TRBJ2-7, with TRBD1 identical over 7 bases. Germline trimming cut 10 bases from V and 0 bases from J; bases unmatched to any gene: 10. CDR1 is SGHNT, CDR2 YYREEE, per germline (reference sequence). The CDR3 contains 14 residues. The CDR3 region has the DNA TGTGCCTTCTGCCGGGACAGCACCTCCTACGAGCAGTACTTC. This translates into CAFCRDSTSYEQYF.

The chain couples TRBV5-1 to TRBJ2-7; D assignment may be TRBD1 or TRBD2 (6 bases each). V lost 7 bases to trimming and J lost 6 bases, with 20 bases between them. Germline V gives CDR1 SGHRS, CDR2 YFSETQ. The CDR3 totals 14 residues. CDR3 sequence: CASLEGAGTSEQYF. As DNA, the CDR3 is TGCGCCAGCCTGGAGGGCGCAGGGACAAGCGAGCAGTACTTC.

V and J are TRBV15 and TRBJ2-2; no clear D. The germline CDR1 and CDR2 sequences are LNHNV and YYDKDF (reference sequence). The CDR3 sequence is 15 residues long. V lost 5 bases to trimming and J lost 5 bases, with 15 bases between them. Here the CDR3 DNA reads TGTGCCACCAGCCGCCGGGCGGTGGGGACCGGGGAGCTGTTTTTT. Protein product: CATSRRAVGTGELFF.

The chain uses TRBV6-5 and TRBJ1-1, with TRBD1 as a possible D gene (6 bases). The germline V gene has CDR1 MNHEY and CDR2 SVGAGI. The CDR3 runs 14 residues. V was trimmed by 10 bases and J by 5 bases, leaving 20 bases between them. The CDR3 DNA is TGTGCCACCAAACCCGGCGGGGGGCGGACTGAAGCTTTCTTT. Amino acid sequence: CATKPGGGRTEAFF.

V gene TRBV6-4 combines with J gene TRBJ2-3; 8 positions match TRBD1. Germline trimming cut 4 bases from V and 6 bases from J; bases unmatched to any gene: 6. The CDR3 length is 14 residues. Germline assignment: CDR1 MRHNA and CDR2 SNTAGT. In DNA form, the CDR3 reads TGTGCCAGCAGTGTAGGGCAGGGGGCGGATACGCAGTATTTT. Translated: CASSVGQGADTQYF.

This chain uses TRBV24-1 with TRBJ2-3; 8 bases line up with TRBD2. In germline, CDR1 is KGHDR, CDR2 SFDVKD. Unmatched junction bases numbered 1, after V lost 9 bases and J lost 0 bases. The CDR3 contains 13 residues. Here the CDR3 DNA reads TGTGCCACCCAGCGGGGGAGCACAGATACGCAGTATTTT. Residues: CATQRGSTDTQYF.

This clone was detected once. This CDR3 is CASLGSRGGASSPYEQYF. The CDR3 coding sequence is TGCGCCAGCCTAGGGTCGAGAGGTGGGGCTTCTTCCCCCTACGAGCAGTACTTC. J is TRBJ2-7 and V is TRBV10-2, with D perhaps matching TRBD1 (5 bases). Germline V gene lookup returns CDR1 WSHSY and CDR2 SAAADI. The CDR3 consists of 18 residues. V lost 8 bases and J lost 2, with 28 bases in between.

This rearrangement joins TRBV18 to TRBJ2-5; a weak D match, TRBD1 (6 bases). Per the germline V gene, CDR1 is KGHSH and CDR2 is LQKENI. Trimming removed 0 bases from V and 4 bases from J, with 18 bases in between. The CDR3 loop spans 17 amino acids. CDR3 loop: CASSPPRDKLYAETQYF. In DNA, the CDR3 is TGTGCCAGCTCACCACCCCGGGACAAATTATATGCAGAGACCCAGTACTTC.

The chain uses TRBV28 and TRBJ1-6; D call uncertain. V was cut by 2 bases and J by 7 bases, with 3 bases left in between. Germline assignment: CDR1 MDHEN and CDR2 SYDVKM. This CDR3 is 12 amino acids long. CDR3 sequence reads: CASSLLNSPLHF. As DNA, the CDR3 is TGTGCCAGCAGTTTACTAAATTCACCCCTCCACTTT.

V and J are TRBV9 and TRBJ1-2, with no clear D. Germline V gives CDR1 SGDLS, CDR2 YYNGEE. The CDR3 is made up of 14 amino acids. V was pared by 0 bases and J by 4 bases, with 10 bases between. The CDR3 is CASSVAGGIYGYTF. The CDR3 bases are TGTGCCAGCAGCGTAGCAGGCGGCATCTATGGCTACACCTTC.

This clone occurred once. The chain couples TRBV10-1 to TRBJ2-2; the D is unclear. Germline assignment: CDR1 WNHNN and CDR2 SYGVQD (reference sequence). V gave up 10 bases and J gave up 3 bases, with 6 bases separating them. This CDR3 region has 11 residues. The CDR3 is CAISDTGELFF. The CDR3 nucleotides read TGCGCCATCTCCGACACCGGGGAGCTGTTTTTT.

The V gene is TRBV15, the J gene TRBJ1-6; 7 bases are a match to TRBD1. CDR3 size: 14 residues. V trimming: 4 bases; J trimming: 7 bases; junction bases outside the gene matches: 4. Germline values: CDR1 LNHNV, CDR2 YYDKDF (reference sequence). The CDR3 nucleotides read TGTGCCACCAGCACCGACAGGGACAATTCACCCCTCCACTTT. It specifies CATSTDRDNSPLHF.